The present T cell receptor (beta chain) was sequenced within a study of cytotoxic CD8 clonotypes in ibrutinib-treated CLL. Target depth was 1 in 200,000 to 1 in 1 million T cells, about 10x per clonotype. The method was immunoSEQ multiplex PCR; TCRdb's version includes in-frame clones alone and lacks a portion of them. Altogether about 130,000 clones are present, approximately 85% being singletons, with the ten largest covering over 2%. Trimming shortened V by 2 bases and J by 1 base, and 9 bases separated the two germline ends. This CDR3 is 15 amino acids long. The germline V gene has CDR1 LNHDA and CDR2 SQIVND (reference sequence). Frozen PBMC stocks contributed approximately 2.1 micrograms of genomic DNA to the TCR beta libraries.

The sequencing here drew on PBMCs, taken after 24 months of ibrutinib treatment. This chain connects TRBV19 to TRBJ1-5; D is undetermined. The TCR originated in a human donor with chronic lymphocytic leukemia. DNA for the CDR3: TGTGCCAGTAGTATATCTGATAGGAGCAATCAGCCCCAGCATTTT. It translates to CASSISDRSNQPQHF.